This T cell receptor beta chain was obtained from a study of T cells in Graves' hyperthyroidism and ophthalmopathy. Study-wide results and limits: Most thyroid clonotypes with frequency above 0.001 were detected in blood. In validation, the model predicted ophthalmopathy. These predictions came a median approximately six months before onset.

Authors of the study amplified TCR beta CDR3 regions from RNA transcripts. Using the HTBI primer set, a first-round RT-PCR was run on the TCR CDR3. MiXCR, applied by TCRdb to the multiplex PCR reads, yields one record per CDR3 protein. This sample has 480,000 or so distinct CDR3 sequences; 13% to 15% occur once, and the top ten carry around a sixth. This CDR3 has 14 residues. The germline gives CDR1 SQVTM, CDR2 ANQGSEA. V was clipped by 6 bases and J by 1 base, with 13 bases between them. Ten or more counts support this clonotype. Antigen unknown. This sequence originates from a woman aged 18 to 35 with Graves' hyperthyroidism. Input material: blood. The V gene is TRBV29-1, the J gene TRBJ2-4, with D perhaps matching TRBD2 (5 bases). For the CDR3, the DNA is TGCAGCGTCCTCAGTTGGGAGGCCAAAAACATTCAGTACTTC. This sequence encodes CSVLSWEAKNIQYF.